Listed below are T cell receptor beta chains from one sample, sequenced in a study of OX40 agonist ivuxolimab in advanced cancers. Clones were sequenced by immunoSEQ multiplex PCR, and TCRdb holds only the in-frame ones, with some missing. The data hold around 65,000 clones, with 70% to 90% observed a single time. The starting material was CD4+ or CD8+ T cells sorted from blood, obtained in a trial of the OX40 agonist ivuxolimab. Receptors originate from an adult with an advanced solid tumor such as melanoma, head and neck, liver or kidney cancer. The CDR3 runs from the conserved cysteine through the conserved F or W. D genes are given only for firm matches. A clone size is listed for some rows: how often the clone was seen (once, few, many), or a class if it is expanded.

>TRBJ2-1|-|TRBV6-4|-
CASSWNRVSEQFF
TGTGCCAGCAGTTGGAACAGGGTGAGTGAGCAGTTCTTC
>TRBJ2-2|-|TRBV18|-
CASSRDLTNTGELFF
TGTGCCAGCTCCCGGGACTTAACCAACACCGGGGAGCTGTTTTTT
>TRBJ1-2|-|TRBV28|-
CASSLMGEDYGYTF
TGTGCCAGCAGTTTAATGGGGGAGGACTATGGCTACACCTTC
>TRBJ2-5|-|TRBV7-9|-
CASSLSETGFETQYF
TGTGCCAGCAGCTTAAGTGAGACAGGTTTTGAGACCCAGTACTTC
>TRBJ2-1|TRBD2|TRBV27|-
CASSGRRRDEQFF
TGTGCCAGCAGCGGGAGGAGGAGGGATGAGCAGTTCTTC
>TRBJ2-7|-|TRBV28|few
CASSLSPRQSGQYF
TGTGCCAGCAGTTTGTCTCCCCGCCAGTCCGGGCAGTACTTC
>TRBJ1-2|-|TRBV11-2|-
CASSLSWDYGYTF
TGTGCCAGCAGCTTAAGCTGGGACTATGGCTACACCTTC
>TRBJ1-5|-|TRBV6-1|-
CASSQGSIGNQPQHF
TGTGCCAGCAGTCAGGGGAGCATCGGCAATCAGCCCCAGCATTTT
>TRBJ2-7|-|TRBV19|-
CASSKGGLSYEQYF
TGTGCCAGTTCTAAAGGGGGGCTCTCCTACGAGCAGTACTTC
>TRBJ2-7|-|TRBV18|-
CASSPPMTVNEQYF
TGTGCCAGCTCACCACCGATGACAGTAAACGAGCAGTACTTC
>TRBJ2-6|TRBD1|TRBV6-5|-
CASSPQGAGANVLTF
TGTGCCAGCAGTCCTCAGGGGGCTGGGGCCAACGTCCTGACTTTC
>TRBJ2-5|TRBD1|TRBV5-4|-
CASSQWDRFLQETQYF
TGTGCCAGCAGTCAGTGGGACAGATTCTTACAAGAGACCCAGTACTTC
>TRBJ1-2|-|TRBV7-2|once
CASSVDANYGYTF
TGTGCCAGCAGCGTCGATGCGAACTATGGCTACACCTTC
>TRBJ1-1|-|TRBV5-8|-
CASSLGPETEAFF
TGTGCCAGCAGCTTGGGACCGGAGACTGAAGCTTTCTTT
>TRBJ1-4|-|TRBV28|-
CASSLRVSQTNEKLFF
TGCGCCAGCAGTTTGCGAGTCAGTCAGACTAATGAAAAACTGTTTTTT
>TRBJ2-7|-|TRBV29-1|-
CSVRDQLSYEQYF
TGCAGCGTTCGGGATCAACTTTCCTACGAGCAGTACTTC
>TRBJ1-5|-|TRBV6-6|once
CASSFDQGRQPQHF
TGTGCCAGCAGTTTTGATCAGGGGCGACAGCCCCAGCATTTT
>TRBJ2-7|TRBD1|TRBV27|-
CASSWGTGAYEQYF
TGTGCCAGCAGTTGGGGTACAGGGGCCTACGAGCAGTACTTC
>TRBJ2-3|-|TRBV5-1|-
CASSLVERAKDTQYF
TGCGCCAGCAGCTTGGTGGAGCGGGCAAAAGATACGCAGTATTTT
>TRBJ2-2|TRBD1|TRBV5-1|once
CASSFRQGNTGELFF
TGCGCCAGCAGCTTCCGACAGGGGAACACCGGGGAGCTGTTTTTT
>TRBJ1-1|-|TRBV10-3|-
CAISAGTANTEAFF
TGTGCCATCAGCGCCGGGACGGCGAACACTGAAGCTTTCTTT
>TRBJ2-3|TRBD1|TRBV5-1|-
CASSLGGQSDTQYF
TGCGCCAGCAGCTTGGGGGGACAGTCAGATACGCAGTATTTT
>TRBJ1-2|TRBD1|TRBV5-1|-
CASSTAGGPNPRGYTF
TGCGCCAGCAGCACAGCAGGGGGCCCCAATCCGAGGGGCTACACCTTC
>TRBJ2-4|-|TRBV6-1|-
CASRTESIDIQYF
TGTGCCAGCAGGACTGAGAGCATTGACATTCAGTACTTC
>TRBJ1-3|TRBD1|TRBV18|-
CASSGDRALSGNTIYF
TGTGCCAGCTCAGGGGACAGGGCCCTCTCTGGAAACACCATATATTTT
>TRBJ2-3|-|TRBV30|few
CAWSEGLKADTQYF
TGTGCCTGGAGTGAGGGCTTAAAGGCGGATACGCAGTATTTT
>TRBJ1-3|TRBD1|TRBV28|-
CASSPTGQGARGNTIYF
TGTGCCAGCAGTCCAACGGGACAGGGGGCGAGGGGAAACACCATATATTTT
>TRBJ2-5|TRBD2|TRBV9|-
CASSPREGGAGVVGSRETQYF
TGTGCCAGCAGCCCCAGAGAGGGGGGAGCGGGAGTTGTGGGGTCGAGGGAGACCCAGTACTTC
>TRBJ1-2|-|TRBV7-9|-
CASSFGGGYGYTF
TGTGCCAGCAGCTTCGGCGGGGGGTATGGCTACACCTTC
>TRBJ2-7|-|TRBV18|-
CASSPAREKGWQYF
TGTGCCAGCTCACCCGCGAGGGAGAAAGGATGGCAGTACTTC
>TRBJ2-7|-|TRBV7-8|-
CASSFEYEQYF
TGTGCCAGCAGCTTCGAGTACGAGCAGTACTTC
>TRBJ2-7|TRBD1|TRBV14|-
CASSQTGGRSSYEQYF
TGTGCCAGCAGCCAGACAGGGGGCCGGAGCTCCTACGAGCAGTACTTC
>TRBJ2-7|-|TRBV4-1|-
CASSQDNVLVRAGGEQYF
TGCGCCAGCAGCCAAGACAATGTATTAGTACGGGCCGGAGGTGAGCAGTACTTC
>TRBJ2-7|-|TRBV9|-
CASSNRDGQSGYEQYF
TGTGCCAGCAGCAACCGGGACGGCCAGTCGGGCTACGAGCAGTACTTC
>TRBJ2-5|-|TRBV2|-
CASSTYQETQYF
TGTGCCAGCAGTACGTACCAAGAGACCCAGTACTTC
>TRBJ1-6|TRBD1|TRBV19|-
CASTTGGNSPLHF
TGTGCCAGTACTACAGGGGGCAATTCACCCCTCCACTTT
>TRBJ2-1|TRBD2|TRBV19|-
CASSSLMTSGYNEQFF
TGTGCCAGTAGCTCGCTCATGACTAGCGGCTACAATGAGCAGTTCTTC
>TRBJ2-1|-|TRBV2|-
CASTRSGKSEQFF
TGTGCCAGCACTCGGAGCGGCAAGAGTGAGCAGTTCTTC
>TRBJ1-5|-|TRBV30|few
CAWSWAGNQPQHF
TGTGCCTGGAGTTGGGCAGGGAATCAGCCCCAGCATTTT
>TRBJ2-7|TRBD1|TRBV4-1|-
CASSQAQSTGLDYEQYF
TGCGCCAGCAGCCAAGCACAATCGACAGGGTTGGACTACGAGCAGTACTTC
>TRBJ1-1|-|TRBV6-4|-
CASSEQGGAGTEAFF
TGTGCCAGCAGTGAGCAGGGAGGTGCTGGCACTGAAGCTTTCTTT
>TRBJ2-1|TRBD2|TRBV9|-
CASSTGLAGRRNEQFF
TGTGCCAGCAGCACGGGACTAGCGGGAAGAAGGAATGAGCAGTTCTTC
>TRBJ2-5|-|TRBV10-3|-
CAVQDRLGETQYF
TGTGCCGTCCAGGACCGACTTGGGGAGACCCAGTACTTC
>TRBJ1-2|-|TRBV7-2|-
CASSAGQSYGYTF
TGTGCCAGCAGCGCCGGCCAGTCCTATGGCTACACCTTC
>TRBJ1-1|-|TRBV4-1|-
CASSQGPGLELNTEAFF
TGCGCCAGCAGCCAAGGGCCGGGTCTGGAGCTGAACACTGAAGCTTTCTTT
>TRBJ1-4|-|TRBV9|once
CASSVGQDNEKLFF
TGTGCCAGCAGCGTGGGACAAGATAATGAAAAACTGTTTTTT
>TRBJ1-1|TRBD1|TRBV18|-
CASSPTRGTETNTEAFF
TGTGCCAGCTCACCAACGCGAGGGACAGAAACGAACACTGAAGCTTTCTTT
>TRBJ1-3|-|TRBV5-1|-
CASSLGDSNTRNTIYF
TGCGCCAGCAGCTTGGGGGATTCGAATACTAGGAACACCATATATTTT
>TRBJ2-7|-|TRBV28|-
CASRRRGPIARIGYEQYF
TGTGCCAGCAGACGCCGGGGGCCGATAGCGAGAATTGGCTACGAGCAGTACTTC
>TRBJ1-5|-|TRBV10-1|-
CASSDGVQPQHF
TGCGCCAGCAGTGATGGGGTTCAGCCCCAGCATTTT
>TRBJ1-4|TRBD1|TRBV5-1|-
CASSVTGGGGEKLFF
TGCGCCAGCAGCGTGACAGGGGGCGGTGGTGAAAAACTGTTTTTT
>TRBJ1-2|TRBD1|TRBV7-8|-
CASSSRTGALSNYGYTF
TGTGCCAGCAGCTCCCGGACAGGAGCCTTGTCGAACTATGGCTACACCTTC
>TRBJ2-1|TRBD1|TRBV5-6|-
CASGQGANEQFF
TGTGCCAGCGGCCAGGGGGCAAATGAGCAGTTCTTC
>TRBJ2-7|-|TRBV28|once
CASSPLGGFSYEQYF
TGTGCCAGCAGTCCGTTAGGGGGATTCTCCTACGAGCAGTACTTC
>TRBJ2-5|TRBD2|TRBV29-1|-
CSVLSTSGKATQYF
TGCAGCGTGCTAAGCACTAGCGGGAAGGCGACCCAGTACTTC
>TRBJ2-2|-|TRBV19|-
CASSIKSGSGELFF
TGTGCCAGTAGTATTAAATCAGGTTCCGGGGAGCTGTTTTTT
>TRBJ2-4|TRBD1|TRBV28|-
CASSGGGTGDKNIQYF
TGTGCCAGCAGTGGAGGAGGGACAGGGGACAAAAACATTCAGTACTTC
>TRBJ2-3|-|TRBV7-8|-
CASSFDRSTDTQYF
TGTGCCAGCAGCTTCGACAGGAGCACAGATACGCAGTATTTT
>TRBJ1-1|-|TRBV6-4|-
CASRGQQNTEAFF
TGTGCCAGCAGAGGTCAACAGAACACTGAAGCTTTCTTT